This TCR beta chain comes out of a study of cytomegalovirus exposure and HLA in healthy donors. A multiplex PCR was run with 60 Vbeta primers and 13 Jbeta primers. Assay used: immunoSEQ multiplex PCR; TCRdb lists only in-frame clones, some missing. The repertoire holds 110,000 to 150,000 clones, approximately 78% seen once, with roughly 3.2% in the top ten. Study findings and constraints: CMV antigen specificity of three CMV-associated chains was confirmed in vitro. The classifier reportedly diagnosed cytomegalovirus status with high specificity and sensitivity.

This clone was found a few times. What it recognizes is unknown. The CDR3 covers 15 residues. The V and J ends lost 3 bases and 0 bases respectively, with 10 bases between them. Germline CDR1 reads SGDLS; CDR2 reads YYNGEE. The sequence was obtained from a man aged 18 to 30 in good health and CMV-seropositive. Sample: PBMCs. The chain uses TRBV9 and TRBJ2-1, with D tentatively TRBD2 (5 bases). This CDR3 reads CASSGRGSSYNEQFF. The CDR3 region has the DNA TGTGCCAGCAGCGGAAGAGGGAGCTCCTACAATGAGCAGTTCTTC.